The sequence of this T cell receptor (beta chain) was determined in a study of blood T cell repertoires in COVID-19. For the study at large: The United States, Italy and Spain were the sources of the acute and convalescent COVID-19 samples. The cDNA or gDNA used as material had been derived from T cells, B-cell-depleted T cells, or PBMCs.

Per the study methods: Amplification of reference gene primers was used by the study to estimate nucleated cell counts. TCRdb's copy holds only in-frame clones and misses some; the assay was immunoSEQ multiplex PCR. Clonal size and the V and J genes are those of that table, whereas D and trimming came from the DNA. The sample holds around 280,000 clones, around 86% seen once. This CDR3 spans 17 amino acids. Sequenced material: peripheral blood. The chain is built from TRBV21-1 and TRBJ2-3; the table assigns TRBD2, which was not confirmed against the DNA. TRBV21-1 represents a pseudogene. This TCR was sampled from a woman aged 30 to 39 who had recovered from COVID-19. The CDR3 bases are TGTGCCAGCAGCACCGTCCCCGAAAGCGGCCTCACAGATACGCAGTATTTT. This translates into CASSTVPESGLTDTQYF.